This is a list of T cell receptor beta chains from one sample in a study of T cell repertoires in cytomegalovirus infection. TCRdb passed the reads through MiXCR, listing each CDR3 protein once. Of about 24,000 distinct CDR3 sequences listed, 20% to 25% are singletons. These TCRs are of unknown antigen specificity. The sequenced sample was CD8+ T cells from cultured PBMCs, obtained from culture after CMV antigen stimulation. These receptors originate from a human donor in good health (CMV status not recorded). Some clones in this sample may be carry-over from other donors' samples. The CDR3 runs from the conserved cysteine through the conserved F or W. The D gene is left open where the match is weak. Some rows mark clone size as missing; the rest say once, few, many or name a class of expanded clone.

clone size,D gene,V gene,J gene,CDR3 protein,CDR3 DNA
few,.,TRBV2,TRBJ1-6,CASSPPRGLDSPLHF,TGTGCCAGCAGCCCGCCGCGGGGGTTGGATTCACCCCTCCACTTT
hyperexpanded,.,TRBV28,TRBJ2-3,CASSLEPVGATDTQYF,TGTGCCAGCAGTTTAGAGCCAGTGGGGGCCACAGATACGCAGTATTTT
few,.,TRBV7-9,TRBJ1-2,CASSLEVEGGYGYTF,TGTGCCAGCAGCTTGGAGGTAGAGGGTGGCTATGGCTACACCTTC
many,.,TRBV7-8,TRBJ2-3,CASSLRLSITQYF,TGTGCCAGCAGCTTAAGACTCTCCATAACGCAGTATTTT
many,TRBD1,TRBV7-2,TRBJ1-4,CASSPNTGGVNEKLFF,TGTGCCAGCAGCCCCAACACAGGGGGGGTTAATGAAAAACTGTTTTTT
.,TRBD1,TRBV3-1,TRBJ2-7,CASSQAGQGGSYEQYF,TGTGCCAGCAGCCAAGCCGGACAGGGAGGCTCCTACGAGCAGTACTTC
many,.,TRBV7-2,TRBJ2-2,CASSFTGELFF,TGTGCCAGCAGCTTCACCGGGGAGCTGTTTTTT
many,.,TRBV4-3,TRBJ1-1,CASSQGTANTEAFF,TGCGCCAGCAGCCAAGGGACAGCGAACACTGAAGCTTTCTTT
few,TRBD1,TRBV29-1,TRBJ1-2,CSVPKTGWIGGYTF,TGCAGCGTGCCCAAGACAGGGTGGATAGGTGGCTACACCTTC
few,TRBD2,TRBV12-3/TRBV12-4,TRBJ2-1,CASSRAGLNNEQFF,TGTGCCAGCAGCCGAGCGGGGTTGAACAATGAGCAGTTCTTC
.,.,TRBV5-6,TRBJ1-2,CASSPGQIYGYTF,TGTGCCAGCAGCCCAGGACAGATTTATGGCTACACCTTC
few,.,TRBV4-1,TRBJ2-1,CASSPAGRGYNEQFF,TGCGCCAGCAGCCCGGCGGGAAGGGGCTACAATGAGCAGTTCTTC
.,TRBD1,TRBV28,TRBJ2-5,CASSWTGQETQYF,TGTGCCAGCAGTTGGACAGGGCAAGAGACCCAGTACTTC
.,TRBD1,TRBV15,TRBJ1-5,CATSTRTGGAGSNQPQHF,TGTGCCACCAGCACCAGGACAGGGGGCGCGGGAAGCAATCAGCCCCAGCATTTT
many,.,TRBV12-3/TRBV12-4,TRBJ1-1,CAIAGNTEAFF,TGTGCCATCGCGGGGAACACTGAAGCTTTCTTT
many,.,TRBV6-1,TRBJ2-3,CASSANSVGLGDTQYF,TGTGCCAGCAGTGCGAATTCTGTGGGTCTCGGGGATACGCAGTATTTT